Below, 13 T cell receptor beta chains from the same sample are listed, as sequenced in a study of control samples from healthy donors and cancer patients. Only in-frame clones appear in the TCRdb table, and some are missing; sequencing was by immunoSEQ multiplex PCR. The table lists 100,000 to 150,000 clones, almost 95% of them singletons. What was sequenced was PBMCs. The receptors were sampled from a man older than 75 with head and neck cancer.

V usage is TRBV7-8 and J usage is TRBJ1-2; the D is unclear. Trimming stripped 5 bases from V and 4 bases from J, with 11 bases between. Germline assignment: CDR1 SGHVS and CDR2 FQNEAQ. The CDR3 is 13 residues long. The CDR3 sequence is CASSPASIYGYTF. DNA of the CDR3: TGTGCCAGCAGCCCGGCGAGCATCTATGGCTACACCTTC. Together with reference TRBV7-8 and TRBJ1-2, the CDR3 gives the full variable domain: GAGVSQSPRYKVAKRGQDVALRCDPISGHVSLFWYQQALGQGPEFLTYFQNEAQLDKSGLPSDRFFAERPEGSVSTLKIQRTQQEDSAVYLCASSPASIYGYTFGSGTRLTVV.

The V and J genes are TRBV11-2 and TRBJ1-1; D uncertain. This CDR3 has 13 residues. CDR1 and CDR2 (germline): SGHAT, FQNNGV. The ends were cut back, 3 bases at V and 4 bases at J, with 9 bases in the middle. This CDR3 reads CASSFVRSTEAFF. The CDR3 nucleotides are TGTGCCAGCAGCTTCGTAAGGAGCACTGAAGCTTTCTTT.

V is TRBV5-1 and J is TRBJ1-6, with unresolved D. CDR3 length: 15 residues. The V gene lost 0 bases and the J gene lost 10 bases, with 14 bases spanning the gap. Germline CDR1 SGHRS, CDR2 YFSETQ. The CDR3 DNA follows: TGCGCCAGCAGCTTGGGGCAGGCCTCGAACTCACCCCTCCACTTT. It yields the protein CASSLGQASNSPLHF. The variable domain in full, completed from reference TRBV5-1 and TRBJ1-6, reads KAGVTQTPRYLIKTRGQQVTLSCSPISGHRSVSWYQQTPGQGLQFLFEYFSETQRNKGNFPGRFSGRQFSNSRSEMNVSTLELGDSALYLCASSLGQASNSPLHFGNGTRLTVT.

This chain uses TRBV14 with TRBJ2-1; D is unclear. The V gene lost 0 bases and the J gene lost 2 bases, with 11 bases spanning the gap. CDR3 length: 16 residues. Germline loops: CDR1 SGHDN, CDR2 FVKESK. CDR3 bases: TGTGCCAGCAGCCAAGATAGGTGGGCTGCCTACAATGAGCAGTTCTTC. Its translation: CASSQDRWAAYNEQFF.

This chain uses TRBV19 with TRBJ2-2, with D unclear. V was pared by 0 bases and J by 2 bases, with 7 bases between. This CDR3 is built from 15 residues. Germline CDR1 is LNHDA and CDR2 is SQIVND (reference sequence). The CDR3 DNA is TGTGCCAGTAGTATAGACGAGAGAAACACCGGGGAGCTGTTTTTT. It encodes CASSIDERNTGELFF.

V and J are TRBV5-8 and TRBJ2-7; 9 nucleotides align to TRBD2. CDR3 length: 16 amino acids. Germline trimming cut 4 bases from V and 2 bases from J; bases unmatched to any gene: 10. Per germline, CDR1 SGHTS and CDR2 YDEGEE. The CDR3 spells CASSEGAGGPTYEQYF. CDR3 in DNA: TGTGCCAGCAGCGAAGGGGCGGGAGGGCCGACCTACGAGCAGTACTTC.

The J gene is TRBJ1-4, the V gene TRBV19; D perhaps matches TRBD1 (5 bases). This CDR3 has 15 residues. Germline assignment: CDR1 LNHDA and CDR2 SQIVND (reference sequence). V gave up 7 bases and J gave up 5 bases, with 17 bases separating them. CDR3 protein: CASIRGGVANEKLFF. The CDR3 DNA reads as TGTGCCAGTATTCGAGGAGGGGTTGCGAATGAAAAACTGTTTTTT.

This chain joins TRBV19 and TRBJ2-1; 7 nucleotides match TRBD2. The CDR3 spans 16 residues. The V gene's germline CDR1 is LNHDA and CDR2 SQIVND (reference sequence). J was trimmed by 2 bases and V by 2 bases; bases with no gene match: 6. CDR3 sequence: CASSIWGEGPYNEQFF. DNA of the CDR3: TGTGCCAGTAGTATATGGGGGGAGGGTCCCTACAATGAGCAGTTCTTC.

The V and J genes are TRBV25-1 and TRBJ2-2; 10 positions agree with TRBD1. This CDR3 spans 14 amino acids. V was pared by 4 bases and J by 5 bases, with 1 base of the junction left unmatched. CDR1 is MGHDK and CDR2 is SYGVNS in the germline V gene. CDR3 amino acids: CASSGTGGTGELFF. The CDR3 DNA follows: TGTGCCAGCAGTGGGACAGGGGGGACCGGGGAGCTGTTTTTT. Full variable domain (remainder filled in from reference TRBV25-1 and TRBJ2-2): EADIYQTPRYLVIGTGKKITLECSQTMGHDKMYWYQQDPGMELHLIHYSYGVNSTEKGDLSSESTVSRIRTEHFPLTLESARPSHTSQYLCASSGTGGTGELFFGEGSRLTVL.

CDR3 DNA sequence: TGCGCCAGCAGCCAAGGGCCTCCTAGTAGCGGGGGGTGGGGAGATACGCAGTATTTT. It is translated as CASSQGPPSSGGWGDTQYF. The J gene is TRBJ2-3, the V gene TRBV4-1, with TRBD2 identical over 10 bases. In germline, CDR1 is MGHRA, CDR2 YSYEKL. Trimming cost V 1 base and J 5 bases; bases outside gene matches: 15. The CDR3 totals 19 residues.

The rearrangement joins TRBV15 to TRBJ1-2; no reliable D call. The germline gives CDR1 LNHNV, CDR2 YYDKDF (reference sequence). The V and J ends lost 1 base and 2 bases respectively, with 2 bases between them. CDR3 length: 12 residues. The chain's CDR3 is CATSRANYGYTF. The CDR3 nucleotides are TGTGCCACCAGCAGAGCCAACTATGGCTACACCTTC.

The chain uses TRBV7-2 and TRBJ2-1, with 7 bases matching TRBD2. The germline V gene has CDR1 SGHTA and CDR2 FQGNSA. V dropped 2 bases and J dropped 6; count of bases not matched to a gene: 4. The CDR3 runs to 14 residues. CDR3 sequence: CASSLWEGGNEQFF. The CDR3, as DNA: TGTGCCAGCAGCTTATGGGAGGGAGGCAATGAGCAGTTCTTC.

A few counts support this clone. This CDR3 reads CASGLHPKAGGQETQYF. CDR3 nucleotides: TGTGCTAGTGGTTTGCACCCCAAAGCGGGGGGGCAAGAGACCCAGTACTTC. The genes are TRBV12-5 and TRBJ2-5; 10 bases are a match to TRBD2. V lost 2 bases to trimming and J lost 2 bases; unmatched junction nucleotides: 8. The germline CDR1 and CDR2 sequences are LGHNT and FRNRAP. The CDR3 sequence is 17 residues long.